This TCR beta chain was sequenced for a study of T cell responses to AZD1222 COVID-19 vaccine. The protocol was immunoSEQ multiplex PCR, while the TCRdb copy is restricted to in-frame clones and leaves out a portion. The sample yields 200,000 or so clones, around 93% seen once. Germline V gene lookup returns CDR1 ENHRY and CDR2 SYGVKD. There are 15 residues in the CDR3. Trimming left V 6 bases short and J 4 bases short, with 16 bases between. The study, taken as a whole, reports: White British donors predominated, females outnumbered males, and clonal diversity was possibly underestimated. Researchers report vaccine-associated CD4 TCRs spanning spike, with dominance at 160-218 and 743-854.

With respect to this clone: Antigen unknown.

This TCR came from an adult who received the AZD1222 COVID-19 vaccine. The chain has TRBV10-3 and TRBJ2-1; perhaps D is TRBD1 or TRBD2 (5 bases each). The sample consisted of peripheral blood, taken 28 days after the second AZD1222 dose. The CDR3 loop is CAIRGDQHQYNEQFF. CDR3 nucleotides: TGTGCCATCAGGGGGGACCAACACCAATACAATGAGCAGTTCTTC.